The TCR beta chain described here comes from a study of blood T cell repertoires in COVID-19. Using immunoSEQ multiplex PCR, the repertoire was profiled, and TCRdb retains in-frame clones only, with some absent. The sample consists of about 260,000 clones, more than 90% of them appearing once. Specimen: peripheral blood. The TCR comes from a person under 30 with COVID-19, enrolled during active disease.

The CDR3 coding sequence is TGTGCCAGCGGCTCGTACAATTCACCCCTCCACTTT. Protein product: CASGSYNSPLHF. V and J are TRBV2 and TRBJ1-6; no clear D gene. Germline assignment: CDR1 SNHLY and CDR2 FYNNEI. CDR3 length: 12 residues. V lost 8 bases to trimming and J lost 7 bases, with 9 bases between them.